A selection of T cell receptor beta chains follows, all from one sample in a study of human T cells and chemical hapten exposure. TCRdb called the RACE reads again in MiXCR, with one record for every CDR3 protein. The table lists roughly 180,000 distinct CDR3 sequences, around 22% of them singletons. Sequencing was performed on whole blood, taken in connection with sensitization to the hapten diphenylcyclopropenone (DPC). The receptors stem from a woman in her 50s with alopecia areata. Some clones in this sample may be carry-over from other donors' samples. Both conserved end residues are part of each CDR3. D genes are given only for firm matches. Where a row states a size, it is once, few, many or the class of an expanded clone; other rows omit it.

d_gene	abundance	v_gene	j_gene	CDR3nt	CDR3aa
-	-	TRBV12-3/TRBV12-4	TRBJ2-1	TGTGCCAGCACTGCCGAGTCGAATGAGCAGTTCTTC	CASTAESNEQFF
TRBD2	-	TRBV6-2/TRBV6-3	TRBJ2-1	TGTGCCAGCAGTTACTCGATAGCGGGAGGTGGGAGCTCCTACAATGAGCAGTTCTTC	CASSYSIAGGGSSYNEQFF
-	few	TRBV2	TRBJ1-2	TGTGCCAGCAGTGTACGAACAGCCTATGGCTACACCTTC	CASSVRTAYGYTF
TRBD1	-	TRBV2	TRBJ1-1	TGTGCCAGCAGTGCTCAGGGGGGGACTGAAGCTTTCTTT	CASSAQGGTEAFF
-	few	TRBV5-1	TRBJ2-7	TGCGCCAGCAGCTTGACGGTTTCGTCGGGGGCCCCCTACGAGCAGTACTTC	CASSLTVSSGAPYEQYF
-	-	TRBV6-5	TRBJ2-3	TGTGCCAGCAGTTACTCGGGTGGGCCCACAGATACGCAGTATTTT	CASSYSGGPTDTQYF
-	few	TRBV2	TRBJ1-1	TGTGCCAGCAGTGCTAACTTGAACACTGAAGCTTTCTTT	CASSANLNTEAFF
-	few	TRBV6-5	TRBJ1-1	TGTGCCAGCAGTTACAAGGGGTACACTGAAGCTTTCTTT	CASSYKGYTEAFF
-	-	TRBV4-2	TRBJ1-6	TGTGCCAGCAGCCAAGAACGAGGGTTGCCACCCCTCCACTTT	CASSQERGLPPLHF
-	few	TRBV2	TRBJ2-1	TGTGCCAGCGGGTGGAATGAGCAGTTCTTC	CASGWNEQFF
-	few	TRBV5-1	TRBJ2-7	TGCGCCAGCAGCTTAGTCAGGAGCGGCCAACAATACGAGCAGTACTTC	CASSLVRSGQQYEQYF
-	-	TRBV29-1	TRBJ2-5	TGCAGCGTTGTGGGGGCGTCCCAAGAGACCCAGTACTTC	CSVVGASQETQYF
TRBD1	-	TRBV18	TRBJ1-1	TGTGCCAGCTCTTCCGACAGGGGTAGCACTGAAGCTTTCTTT	CASSSDRGSTEAFF
TRBD1	-	TRBV12-3/TRBV12-4	TRBJ1-2	TGTGCCAGCAGCCGACGGACAGGGGGCGAGAGTGGCTACACCTTC	CASSRRTGGESGYTF
TRBD1	-	TRBV28	TRBJ1-1	TGTGCCAGCAGTTCAACGGACAGGCAACCTTTCTTT	CASSSTDRQPFF